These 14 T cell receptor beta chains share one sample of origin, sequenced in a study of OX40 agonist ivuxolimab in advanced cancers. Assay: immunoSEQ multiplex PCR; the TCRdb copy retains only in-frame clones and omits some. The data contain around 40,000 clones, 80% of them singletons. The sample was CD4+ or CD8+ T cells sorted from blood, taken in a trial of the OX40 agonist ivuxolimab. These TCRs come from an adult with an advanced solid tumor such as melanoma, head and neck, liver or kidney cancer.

DNA of the CDR3: TGCGCCAGCAGGGACAGGGTGGATTCCTACGAGCAGTACTTC. Amino acid sequence: CASRDRVDSYEQYF. The rearrangement uses TRBV10-2 and TRBJ2-7; TRBD1 agrees at 8 bases. In germline, CDR1 is WSHSY, CDR2 SAAADI. V shed 6 bases and J 1 base; nucleotides not matched to a gene: 5. The CDR3 has 14 amino acids.

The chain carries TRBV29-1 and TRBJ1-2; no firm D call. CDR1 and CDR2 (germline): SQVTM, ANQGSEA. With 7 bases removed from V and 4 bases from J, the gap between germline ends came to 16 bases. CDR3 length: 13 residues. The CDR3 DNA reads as TGCAGCGCTGCTACAGATTTCTCCTATGGCTACACCTTC. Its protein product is CSAATDFSYGYTF.

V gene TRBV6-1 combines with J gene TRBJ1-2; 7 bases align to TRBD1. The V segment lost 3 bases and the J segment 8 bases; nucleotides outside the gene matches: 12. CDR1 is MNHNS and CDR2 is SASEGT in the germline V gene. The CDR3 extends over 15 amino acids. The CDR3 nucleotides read TGTGCCAGCAGTGATGGGTCGGGGGACAGTCGGGGCTACACCTTC. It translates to CASSDGSGDSRGYTF.

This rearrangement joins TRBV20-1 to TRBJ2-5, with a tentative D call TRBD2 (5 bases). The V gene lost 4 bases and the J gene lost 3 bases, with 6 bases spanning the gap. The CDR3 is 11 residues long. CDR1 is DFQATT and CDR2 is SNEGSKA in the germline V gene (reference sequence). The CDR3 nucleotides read TGCAGTGCTAAGCGGAAAGAGACCCAGTACTTC. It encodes CSAKRKETQYF.

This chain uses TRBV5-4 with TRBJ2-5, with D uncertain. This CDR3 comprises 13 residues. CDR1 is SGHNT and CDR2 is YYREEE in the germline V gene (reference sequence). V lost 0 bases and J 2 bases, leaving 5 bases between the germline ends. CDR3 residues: CASSLGAQETQYF. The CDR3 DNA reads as TGTGCCAGCAGCTTGGGGGCGCAAGAGACCCAGTACTTC.

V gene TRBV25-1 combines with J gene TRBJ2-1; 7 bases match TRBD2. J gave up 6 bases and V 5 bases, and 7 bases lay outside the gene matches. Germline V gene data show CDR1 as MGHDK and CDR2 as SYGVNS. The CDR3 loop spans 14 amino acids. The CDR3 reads CASSPGLRPNEQFF. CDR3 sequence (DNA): TGTGCCAGCAGTCCGGGACTAAGACCCAATGAGCAGTTCTTC.

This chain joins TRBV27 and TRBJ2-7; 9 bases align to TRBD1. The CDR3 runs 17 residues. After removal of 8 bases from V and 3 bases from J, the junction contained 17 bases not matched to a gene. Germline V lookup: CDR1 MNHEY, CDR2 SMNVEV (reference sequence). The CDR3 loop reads CASRTSGTGTPYYEQYF. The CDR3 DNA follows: TGTGCCAGCCGCACCTCCGGGACAGGGACCCCTTACTACGAGCAGTACTTC.

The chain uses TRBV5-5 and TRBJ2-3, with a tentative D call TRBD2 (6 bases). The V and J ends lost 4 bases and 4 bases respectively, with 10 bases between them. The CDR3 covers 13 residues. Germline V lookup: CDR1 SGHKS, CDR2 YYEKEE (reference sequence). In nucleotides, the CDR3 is TGTGCCAGCAGCACCGGGGGACCAGATACGCAGTATTTT. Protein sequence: CASSTGGPDTQYF.

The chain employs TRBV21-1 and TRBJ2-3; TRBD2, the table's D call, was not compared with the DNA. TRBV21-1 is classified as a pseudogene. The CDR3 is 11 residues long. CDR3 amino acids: CASSPGDTQYF. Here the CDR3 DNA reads TGTGCCAGCAGCCCGGGGGATACGCAGTATTTT.

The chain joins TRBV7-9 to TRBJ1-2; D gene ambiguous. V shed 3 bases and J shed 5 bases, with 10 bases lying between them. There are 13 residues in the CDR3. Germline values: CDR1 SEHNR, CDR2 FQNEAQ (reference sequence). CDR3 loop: CASSFGVGYGYTF. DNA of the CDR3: TGTGCCAGCAGCTTTGGGGTGGGGTATGGCTACACCTTC.

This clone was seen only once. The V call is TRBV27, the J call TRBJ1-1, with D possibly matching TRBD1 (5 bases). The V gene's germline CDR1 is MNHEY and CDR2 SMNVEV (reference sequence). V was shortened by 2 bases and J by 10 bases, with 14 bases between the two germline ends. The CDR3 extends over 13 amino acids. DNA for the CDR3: TGTGCCAGCAGTTTAGGGGCAGGCTTCGCAGCTTTCTTT. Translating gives CASSLGAGFAAFF.

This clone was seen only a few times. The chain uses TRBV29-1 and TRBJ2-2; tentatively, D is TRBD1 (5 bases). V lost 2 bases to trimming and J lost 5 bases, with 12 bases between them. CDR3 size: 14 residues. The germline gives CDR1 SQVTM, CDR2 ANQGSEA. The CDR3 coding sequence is TGCAGCGTTGAATTACTCAGGGATACCGGGGAGCTGTTTTTT. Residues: CSVELLRDTGELFF.

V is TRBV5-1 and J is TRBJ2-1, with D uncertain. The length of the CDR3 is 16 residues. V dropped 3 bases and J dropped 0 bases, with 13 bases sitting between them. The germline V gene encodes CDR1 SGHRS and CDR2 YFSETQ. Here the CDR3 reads CASSSLGADSYNEQFF. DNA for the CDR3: TGCGCCAGCAGCTCCTTAGGTGCTGACTCCTACAATGAGCAGTTCTTC.

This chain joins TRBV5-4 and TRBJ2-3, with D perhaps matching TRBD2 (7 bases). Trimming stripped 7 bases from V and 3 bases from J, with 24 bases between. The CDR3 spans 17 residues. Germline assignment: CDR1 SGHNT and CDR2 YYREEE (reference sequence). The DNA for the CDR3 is TGTGCCAGCCACTGGGGGGGCGGGAGTCCCCTGACAGATACGCAGTATTTT. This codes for CASHWGGGSPLTDTQYF.